This is a list of T cell receptor beta chains from one sample in a study of cytomegalovirus exposure and HLA in healthy donors. TCRdb's copy holds only in-frame clones and misses some; the assay was immunoSEQ multiplex PCR. The data show approximately 120,000 clones, and the top ten clones hold more than 0.9%. Sample: PBMCs. The receptors were gathered from a young man in good health and CMV-seronegative. Each CDR3 is given with its conserved first and last residue. D genes are given only for firm matches.

J	D	V	DNA	CDR3
TRBJ2-1	TRBD1	TRBV7-6	TGTGCCAGCAGCCCAAGCAGGGGGTGGGGGAATGAGCAGTTCTTC	CASSPSRGWGNEQFF
TRBJ1-2	NA	TRBV7-9	TGTGCCAGTCAAATAAACCAGGGGAGAGGAGGCTACACCTTC	CASQINQGRGGYTF
TRBJ2-1	TRBD2	TRBV5-1	TGCGCCAGCAGCTTGGGGCTAGCGGACGGGGCTACGAGCTCCTACAATGAGCAGTTCTTC	CASSLGLADGATSSYNEQFF
TRBJ1-2	NA	TRBV20-1	TGCAGTGCTAGCGGGGGCTATGGCTACACCTTC	CSASGGYGYTF
TRBJ2-2	TRBD1	TRBV10-3	TGTGCCATCAGGGAAATTTGGACAGGGGACACCGGGGAGCTGTTTTTT	CAIREIWTGDTGELFF
TRBJ1-2	NA	TRBV9	TGTGCCAGCAGCGTACAGGGTGATTATGGCTACACCTTC	CASSVQGDYGYTF
TRBJ1-2	NA	TRBV11-2	TGTGCCAGCAGCTCACCAATGTCAGGGCCTATCTATGGCTACACCTTC	CASSSPMSGPIYGYTF
TRBJ1-5	NA	TRBV27	TGTGCCAGCAGTTTTGATTCCGGGAATGGGCAGCCCCAGCATTTT	CASSFDSGNGQPQHF
TRBJ2-5	NA	TRBV6-1	TGTGCCAGCAGCCCTCAAGAGACCCAGTACTTC	CASSPQETQYF
TRBJ2-7	TRBD1	TRBV9	TGTGCCAGCAGCGTAGGACAGGGAGTCGGCGAGCAGTACTTC	CASSVGQGVGEQYF
TRBJ1-6	TRBD1	TRBV18	TGTGCCAGCTCACCGGGGACAGGGGTAAATTCACCCCTCCACTTT	CASSPGTGVNSPLHF
TRBJ1-4	NA	TRBV5-1	TGCGCCAGCAGCTTGGATTCTGGGGGCCGAAATGAAAAACTGTTTTTT	CASSLDSGGRNEKLFF
TRBJ1-5	NA	TRBV6-1	TGTGCCAGCAGTTCCCTAGGGGGGAGGGGTCAGCCCCAGCATTTT	CASSSLGGRGQPQHF
TRBJ2-7	NA	TRBV13	TGTGCCAGCAGTCGACAGCGCGAGCAGTACTTC	CASSRQREQYF
TRBJ1-1	TRBD1	TRBV5-1	TGCGCCAGCAGCACCCCCGAGTCCAGGGGGCTTATGAACACTGAAGCTTTCTTT	CASSTPESRGLMNTEAFF
TRBJ1-2	TRBD1	TRBV5-6	TGTGCCAGCACCCCACAGGGGGAAAACTATGGCTACACCTTC	CASTPQGENYGYTF
TRBJ2-7	NA	TRBV5-4	TGTGCCAGCAGCTTGGAACTAGCCGGCGAGCAGTACTTC	CASSLELAGEQYF
TRBJ2-1	TRBD2	TRBV4-1	TGCGCCAGCAGCTCAGAGGAGACTAGCGGGAAAAATGAGCAGTTCTTC	CASSSEETSGKNEQFF
TRBJ2-1	NA	TRBV29-1	TGCAGCGTTGAGGGGGCCAGCTCCTACAATGAGCAGTTCTTC	CSVEGASSYNEQFF
TRBJ1-1	NA	TRBV25-1	TGTGCCAGCAGTGAGGCGAGGGATACTGAAGCTTTCTTT	CASSEARDTEAFF
TRBJ2-3	TRBD2	TRBV2	TGTGCCAGCAGTGTGGCTAGCGGGGTCACAGATACGCAGTATTTT	CASSVASGVTDTQYF
TRBJ2-7	NA	TRBV6-1	TGTGCCAGCAGCCTATCCATGATCCAGCAGTACTTC	CASSLSMIQQYF
TRBJ1-5	TRBD1	TRBV29-1	TGCAGCGTTGGGGACAGGGTCGACCAGCCCCAGCATTTT	CSVGDRVDQPQHF
TRBJ2-7	TRBD1	TRBV9	TGTGCCAGCAGCGCGAAAGGACAGGGCTACGAGCAGTACTTC	CASSAKGQGYEQYF
TRBJ2-7	NA	TRBV29-1	TGCAGCGTTCTAGGGGAGGCCTACGAGCAGTACTTC	CSVLGEAYEQYF
TRBJ1-1	NA	TRBV7-9	TGTGCCGTATCGGGGAAGGTCCTATTCTTT	CAVSGKVLFF
TRBJ2-7	NA	TRBV11-2	TGTGCCAGCGTCGACAGGTCGGGGAGAGAGCAGTACTTC	CASVDRSGREQYF
TRBJ2-7	NA	TRBV19	TGTGCCAGTAGTACCAAAAACAGGGGAGTCGGGGGCTACGAGCAGTACTTC	CASSTKNRGVGGYEQYF
TRBJ1-6	NA	TRBV7-6	TGTGCCAGCAGCTTAGCCAGGGCGAGTAATTCACCCCTCCACTTT	CASSLARASNSPLHF
TRBJ1-4	TRBD1	TRBV7-2	TGTGCCAGCAGCTCGGACAGGGGGCGGACTTTGGATAAACTGTTTTTT	CASSSDRGRTLDKLFF
TRBJ2-6	NA	TRBV7-8	TGTGCCAGCAGTACAGCAGGGGTCGGGGCCAACGTCCTGACTTTC	CASSTAGVGANVLTF
TRBJ2-1	NA	TRBV6-5	TGTGCCAGCAGTTACTCGGTGGGGCTATCGGACAATGAGCAGTTCTTC	CASSYSVGLSDNEQFF
TRBJ1-5	NA	TRBV12-5	TGTGCTAGTCGGCGGGATAGCAATCAGCCCCAGCATTTT	CASRRDSNQPQHF
TRBJ1-2	NA	TRBV6-5	TGTGCCAGCAGTTATACAGGGTTAGGCTACACCTTC	CASSYTGLGYTF
TRBJ1-2	TRBD1	TRBV18	TGTGCCAGCTCACCGTTGGGACAGGAGGACTATGGCTACACCTTC	CASSPLGQEDYGYTF
TRBJ2-3	TRBD2	TRBV4-1	TGCGCCAGCAGCCAAGGGTCGGGGGGGCCCTCAGATACGCAGTATTTT	CASSQGSGGPSDTQYF
TRBJ1-2	TRBD1	TRBV27	TGTGCCAGCAGTCCATCCCGAGGGGGCGTCGCCTATGGCTACACCTTC	CASSPSRGGVAYGYTF
TRBJ2-1	TRBD2	TRBV19	TGTGCCAGTAGTCCACGACTAGCGGCATCATACAATGAGCAGTTCTTC	CASSPRLAASYNEQFF
TRBJ2-7	NA	TRBV5-4	TGTGCCAGCAATCCCGTCGAGGGCTACGAGCAGTACTTC	CASNPVEGYEQYF
TRBJ2-2	NA	TRBV19	TGTGCCAGTCAGGTGGGGGGGACAGGAATCACCGGGGAGCTGTTTTTT	CASQVGGTGITGELFF
TRBJ2-1	TRBD2	TRBV5-1	TGCGCCAGCAGCTTGGTTTCGGGAGGGCCTCCTTGGAATGAGCAGTTCTTC	CASSLVSGGPPWNEQFF
TRBJ1-6	NA	TRBV2	TGTGCCAGCAGTTTAAGCAACTCCTATAATTCACCCCTCCACTTT	CASSLSNSYNSPLHF
TRBJ1-2	TRBD1	TRBV5-6	TGTGCCAGCAGCTCAGGTACAGGGGGCAGCGGCTACACCTTC	CASSSGTGGSGYTF
TRBJ2-7	NA	TRBV5-4	TGTGCCAGCAGCTTTAACTCTTACGAGCAGTACTTC	CASSFNSYEQYF
TRBJ2-7	TRBD1	TRBV10-1	TGCGCCAGCAGTGCGGACAGGGCCGTCTCCTACGAGCAGTACTTC	CASSADRAVSYEQYF
TRBJ2-5	NA	TRBV19	TGTGCCAGTACCCCCATGGGGGGTGGGACCCAGTACTTC	CASTPMGGGTQYF